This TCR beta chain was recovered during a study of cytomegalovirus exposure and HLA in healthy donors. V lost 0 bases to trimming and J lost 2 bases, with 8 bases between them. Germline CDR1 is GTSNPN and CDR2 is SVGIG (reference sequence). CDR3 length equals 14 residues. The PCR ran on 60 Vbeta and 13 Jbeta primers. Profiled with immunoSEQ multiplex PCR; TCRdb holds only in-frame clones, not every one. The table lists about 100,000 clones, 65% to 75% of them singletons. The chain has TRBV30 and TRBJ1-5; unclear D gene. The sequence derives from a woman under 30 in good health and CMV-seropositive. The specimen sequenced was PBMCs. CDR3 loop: CAWSVPGGNQPQHF. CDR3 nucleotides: TGTGCCTGGAGTGTACCCGGGGGCAATCAGCCCCAGCATTTT.